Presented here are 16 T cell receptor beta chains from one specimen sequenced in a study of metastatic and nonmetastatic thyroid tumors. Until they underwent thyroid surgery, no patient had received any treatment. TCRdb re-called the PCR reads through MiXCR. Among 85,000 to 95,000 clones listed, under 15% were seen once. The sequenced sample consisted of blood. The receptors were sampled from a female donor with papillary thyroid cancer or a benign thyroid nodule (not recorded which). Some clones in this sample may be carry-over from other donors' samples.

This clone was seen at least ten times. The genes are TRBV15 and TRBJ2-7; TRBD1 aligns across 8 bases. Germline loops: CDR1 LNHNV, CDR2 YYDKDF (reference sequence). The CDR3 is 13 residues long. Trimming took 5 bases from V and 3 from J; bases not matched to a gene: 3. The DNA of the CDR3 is TGTGCCACCAGCCAAGGGACAGGCTACGAGCAGTACTTC. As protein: CATSQGTGYEQYF.

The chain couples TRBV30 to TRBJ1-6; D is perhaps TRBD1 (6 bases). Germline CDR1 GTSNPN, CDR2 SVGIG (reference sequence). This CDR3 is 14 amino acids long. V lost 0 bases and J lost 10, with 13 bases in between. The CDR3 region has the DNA TGTGCCTGGAGTGTTGGGGGGCCTCGATCACCCCTCCACTTT. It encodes CAWSVGGPRSPLHF. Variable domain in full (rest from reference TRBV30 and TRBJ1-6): SQTIHQWPATLVQPVGSPLSLECTVEGTSNPNLYWYRQAAGRGLQLLFYSVGIGQISSEVPQNLSASRPQDRQFILSSKKLLLSDSGFYLCAWSVGGPRSPLHFGNGTRLTVT.

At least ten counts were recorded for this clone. As DNA, the CDR3 is TGTGCCAGCACGGAGACCCAGTACTTC. Its translation: CASTETQYF. This chain joins TRBV27 and TRBJ2-5; D gene uncertain. V was cut by 7 bases and J by 5 bases, with 2 bases left in between. Germline CDR1 and CDR2: MNHEY and SMNVEV (reference sequence). This CDR3 has 9 amino acids.

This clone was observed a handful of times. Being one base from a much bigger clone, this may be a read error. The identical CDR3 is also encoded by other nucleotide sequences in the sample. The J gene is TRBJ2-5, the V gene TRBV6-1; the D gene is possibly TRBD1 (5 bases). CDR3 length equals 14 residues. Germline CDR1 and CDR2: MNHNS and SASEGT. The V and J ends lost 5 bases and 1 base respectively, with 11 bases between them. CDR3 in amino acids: CASSTGGVQETQYF. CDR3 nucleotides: TGTGCCAGCAGTACAGGTGGTGTCCAAGAGACCCAGTACTTC.

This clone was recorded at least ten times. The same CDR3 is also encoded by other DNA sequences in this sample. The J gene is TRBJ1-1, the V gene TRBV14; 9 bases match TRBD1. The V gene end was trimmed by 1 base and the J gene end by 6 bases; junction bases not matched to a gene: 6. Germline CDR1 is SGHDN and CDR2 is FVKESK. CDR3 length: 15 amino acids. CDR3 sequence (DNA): TGTGCCAGCAGCCAAGGTATCGGGACAGGGTCTGAAGCTTTCTTT. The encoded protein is CASSQGIGTGSEAFF.

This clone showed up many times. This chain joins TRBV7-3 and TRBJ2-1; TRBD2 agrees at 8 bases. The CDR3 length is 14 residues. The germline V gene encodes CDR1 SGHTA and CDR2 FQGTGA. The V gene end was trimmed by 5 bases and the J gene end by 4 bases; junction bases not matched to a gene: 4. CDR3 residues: CASSPGLAYNEQFF. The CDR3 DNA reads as TGTGCCAGCAGCCCCGGACTAGCTTACAATGAGCAGTTCTTC.

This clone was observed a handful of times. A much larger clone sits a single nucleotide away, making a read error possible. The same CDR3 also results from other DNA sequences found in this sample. CDR3 bases: TGCGCCAGCAGTGAATCGAGGGGTCTCTACAATGAGCAGTTCTTC. It specifies CASSESRGLYNEQFF. The J gene is TRBJ2-1, the V gene TRBV10-1, with D perhaps being TRBD1 or TRBD2 (5 bases each). The CDR3 totals 15 residues. Trimming took 3 bases from V and 3 from J, leaving 12 bases between them. CDR1 is WNHNN and CDR2 is SYGVQD in the germline V gene (reference sequence).

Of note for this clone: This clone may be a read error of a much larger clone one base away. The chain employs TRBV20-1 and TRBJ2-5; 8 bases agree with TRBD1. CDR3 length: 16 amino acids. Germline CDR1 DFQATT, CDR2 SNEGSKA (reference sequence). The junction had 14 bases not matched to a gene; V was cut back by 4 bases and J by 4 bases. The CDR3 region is CSATGNYQGARETQYF. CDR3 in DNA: TGCAGTGCTACCGGCAACTACCAGGGGGCAAGAGAGACCCAGTACTTC.

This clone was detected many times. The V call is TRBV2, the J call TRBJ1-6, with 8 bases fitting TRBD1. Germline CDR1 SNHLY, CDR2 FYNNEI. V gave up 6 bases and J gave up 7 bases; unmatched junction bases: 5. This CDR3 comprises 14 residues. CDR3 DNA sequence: TGTGCCAGCAGAGCCGGGACAGGAAATTCACCCCTCCACTTT. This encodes CASRAGTGNSPLHF.

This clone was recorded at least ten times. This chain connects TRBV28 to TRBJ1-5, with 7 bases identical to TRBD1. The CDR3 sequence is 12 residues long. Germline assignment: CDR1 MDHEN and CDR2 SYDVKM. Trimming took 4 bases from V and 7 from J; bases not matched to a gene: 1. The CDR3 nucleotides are TGTGCCAGCAGTTCACAGGGGCAGCCCCAGCATTTT. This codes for CASSSQGQPQHF.

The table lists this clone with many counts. The CDR3, as DNA: TGTGCCAGCCTCCTTTACGACCCTGGGGCCAACGTCCTGACTTTC. The encoded protein is CASLLYDPGANVLTF. The chain joins TRBV6-1 to TRBJ2-6; no firm D call. The CDR3 contains 15 residues. Germline CDR1 and CDR2: MNHNS and SASEGT. Deletions cut 8 bases from V and 2 bases from J, with 13 bases between.

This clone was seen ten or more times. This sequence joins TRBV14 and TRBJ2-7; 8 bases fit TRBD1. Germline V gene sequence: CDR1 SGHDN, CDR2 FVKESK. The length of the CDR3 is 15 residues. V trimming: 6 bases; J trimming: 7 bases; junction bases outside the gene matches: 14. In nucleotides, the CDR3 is TGTGCCAGCAGTTCCGGGACAGGTATCCTACGGGAGCAGTACTTC. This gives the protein CASSSGTGILREQYF. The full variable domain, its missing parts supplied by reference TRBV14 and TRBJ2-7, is EAGVTQFPSHSVIEKGQTVTLRCDPISGHDNLYWYRRVMGKEIKFLLHFVKESKQDESGMPNNRFLAERTGGTYSTLKVQPAELEDSGVYFCASSSGTGILREQYFGPGTRLTVT.

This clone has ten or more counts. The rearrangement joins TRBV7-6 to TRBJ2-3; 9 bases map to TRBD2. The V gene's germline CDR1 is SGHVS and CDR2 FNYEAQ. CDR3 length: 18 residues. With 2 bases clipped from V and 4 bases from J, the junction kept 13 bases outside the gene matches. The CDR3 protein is CASSLSVSGGDGADTQYF. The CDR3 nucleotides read TGTGCCAGCAGCTTATCTGTTAGCGGGGGAGACGGTGCAGATACGCAGTATTTT.

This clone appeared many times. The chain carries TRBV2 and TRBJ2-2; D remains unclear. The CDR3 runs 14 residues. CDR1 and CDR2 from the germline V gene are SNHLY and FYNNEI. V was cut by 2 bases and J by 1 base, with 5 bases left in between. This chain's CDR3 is CASSERRNTGELFF. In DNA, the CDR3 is TGTGCCAGCAGTGAAAGAAGGAACACCGGGGAGCTGTTTTTT.

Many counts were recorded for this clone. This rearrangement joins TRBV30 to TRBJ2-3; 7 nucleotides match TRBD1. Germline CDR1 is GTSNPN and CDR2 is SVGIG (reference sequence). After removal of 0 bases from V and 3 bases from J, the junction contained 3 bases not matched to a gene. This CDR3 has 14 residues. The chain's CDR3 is CAWSVGGRTDTQYF. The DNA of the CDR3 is TGTGCCTGGAGTGTAGGGGGCAGAACAGATACGCAGTATTTT.

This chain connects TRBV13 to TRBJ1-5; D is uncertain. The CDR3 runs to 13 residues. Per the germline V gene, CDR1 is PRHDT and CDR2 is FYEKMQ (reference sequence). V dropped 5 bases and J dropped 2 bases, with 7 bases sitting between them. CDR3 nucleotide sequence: TGTGCCAGCAGCGTGGACGGCAATCAGCCCCAGCATTTT. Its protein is CASSVDGNQPQHF.